The following is a T cell receptor beta chain sequence with its context. This sample is drawn from a study of blood T cell repertoires in COVID-19. Turning to the study itself: COVID-19 samples, acute and convalescent, were from the United States, Italy and Spain. T cells, B-cell-depleted T cells, or PBMCs supplied cDNA or gDNA.

Original methodology: The authors estimated nucleated cell counts from reference gene primer amplification. Assay used: immunoSEQ multiplex PCR; TCRdb lists only in-frame clones, some missing. V and J calls and clone size are given by that table; D and trimming were obtained from the DNA. Of just over 90,000 clones in the sample, roughly 88% were seen once. V gave up 4 bases and J gave up 1 base, with 12 bases separating them. There are 14 residues in the CDR3. Germline V lookup: CDR1 SGHDT, CDR2 YYEEEE. V is TRBV5-6 and J is TRBJ2-7; possible D gene TRBD1, 6 bases. The source is a human donor with active COVID-19. The donor label of this sample is uncertain. Sequenced material: peripheral blood. The CDR3 nucleotides read TGTGCCAGCAGCACAGGGCTTCGGTCCTACGAGCAGTACTTC. Translated: CASSTGLRSYEQYF.